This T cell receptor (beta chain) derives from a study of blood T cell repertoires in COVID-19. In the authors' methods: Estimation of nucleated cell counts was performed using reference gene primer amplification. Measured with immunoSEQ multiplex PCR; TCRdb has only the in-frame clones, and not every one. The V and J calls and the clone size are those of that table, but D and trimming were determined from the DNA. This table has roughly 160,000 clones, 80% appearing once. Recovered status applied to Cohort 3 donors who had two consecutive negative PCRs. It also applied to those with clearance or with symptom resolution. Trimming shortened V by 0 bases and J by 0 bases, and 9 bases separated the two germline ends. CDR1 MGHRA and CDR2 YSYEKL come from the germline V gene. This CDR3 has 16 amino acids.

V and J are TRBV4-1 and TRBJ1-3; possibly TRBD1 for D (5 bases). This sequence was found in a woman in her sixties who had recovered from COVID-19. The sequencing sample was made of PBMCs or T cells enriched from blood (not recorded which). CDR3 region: CASSQEEGSSGNTIYF. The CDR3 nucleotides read TGCGCCAGCAGCCAAGAGGAGGGGAGCTCTGGAAACACCATATATTTT.